The rows below give T cell receptor beta chains drawn from one sample of a study of human T cells and chemical hapten exposure. TCRdb re-called the RACE reads with MiXCR, one entry per CDR3 protein. The sample has about 120,000 distinct CDR3 sequences, around 15% seen once; the top ten hold 0.8% to 1%. The sequencing here drew on whole blood, taken in connection with sensitization to the hapten diphenylcyclopropenone (DPC). All receptors derive from a man in his late teens or twenties with alopecia areata. Some clones in this sample may be carry-over from other donors' samples. The CDR3 runs from the conserved cysteine through the conserved F or W. Each record gives: CDR3 protein, CDR3 DNA, J gene, V gene, clone size, D gene. D genes are given only for firm matches. For some rows the clone size is stated as once, few or many, or as a class when expanded; others skip it.

CDR3: CSAATGQTNNSPLHF
DNA: TGCAGTGCTGCAACTGGGCAAACGAATAATTCACCCCTCCACTTT
J: TRBJ1-6
V: TRBV20-1
size: few
D: -

CDR3: CASSEFKGDKRGDTQYF
DNA: TGTGCCAGCAGCGAATTCAAAGGGGACAAGAGAGGAGATACGCAGTATTTT
J: TRBJ2-3
V: TRBV7-9
size: -
D: -

CDR3: CASSEEKGAAAYGYTF
DNA: TGTGCCAGCAGTGAAGAGAAGGGTGCGGCTGCCTATGGCTACACCTTC
J: TRBJ1-2
V: TRBV2
size: few
D: -

CDR3: CASSQLRGDQPQHF
DNA: TGTGCCAGCAGCCAACTCAGGGGGGACCAGCCCCAGCATTTT
J: TRBJ1-5
V: TRBV3-1
size: -
D: TRBD1

CDR3: CASTVTGTGVPPLHF
DNA: TGTGCCAGCACCGTTACCGGGACAGGGGTGCCACCCCTCCACTTT
J: TRBJ1-6
V: TRBV28
size: -
D: TRBD1

CDR3: CASSPVGWAFKEGYTF
DNA: TGTGCCAGCAGTCCTGTGGGATGGGCCTTCAAAGAAGGCTACACCTTC
J: TRBJ1-2
V: TRBV12-3/TRBV12-4
size: few
D: -

CDR3: CASSELSGLSGVNTGELFF
DNA: TGCGCCAGCAGTGAGTTATCAGGTCTAAGCGGGGTGAACACCGGGGAGCTGTTTTTT
J: TRBJ2-2
V: TRBV10-1
size: few
D: TRBD2

CDR3: CASSLGGGGNYEQYF
DNA: TGTGCCAGCAGTTTGGGTGGTGGAGGGAACTACGAGCAGTACTTC
J: TRBJ2-7
V: TRBV27
size: -
D: -

CDR3: CSARWGAEQFF
DNA: TGCAGCGCCAGATGGGGGGCTGAGCAGTTCTTC
J: TRBJ2-1
V: TRBV29-1
size: -
D: -

CDR3: CASSVGLHSGNTIYF
DNA: TGTGCCAGCAGCGTAGGGCTGCACTCTGGAAACACCATATATTTT
J: TRBJ1-3
V: TRBV9
size: -
D: -

CDR3: CASSLRGPTDTQYF
DNA: TGTGCCAGCAGCTTACGGGGCCCCACAGATACGCAGTATTTT
J: TRBJ2-3
V: TRBV7-6
size: -
D: -

CDR3: CASSLASPGNTGELFF
DNA: TGTGCCAGCAGCTTAGCTTCTCCAGGGAACACCGGGGAGCTGTTTTTT
J: TRBJ2-2
V: TRBV7-6
size: few
D: -

CDR3: CASSLDGGTYNEQFF
DNA: TGTGCCAGCAGCTTGGATGGGGGGACTTACAATGAGCAGTTCTTC
J: TRBJ2-1
V: TRBV5-6
size: -
D: -

CDR3: CASSLEQAPGVALHF
DNA: TGCGCCAGCAGCTTGGAACAGGCTCCTGGGGTGGCCCTCCACTTT
J: TRBJ1-6
V: TRBV5-1
size: many
D: -

CDR3: CASSAPGDSYEQYF
DNA: TGTGCCAGCAGTGCCCCGGGGGACTCCTACGAGCAGTACTTC
J: TRBJ2-7
V: TRBV2
size: -
D: -

CDR3: CSVGGAFEKLFF
DNA: TGCAGTGTCGGGGGGGCCTTCGAAAAACTGTTTTTT
J: TRBJ1-4
V: TRBV20-1
size: -
D: -

CDR3: CASSIPRVSYNEQFF
DNA: TGTGCCAGTAGTATCCCCCGGGTTTCCTACAATGAGCAGTTCTTC
J: TRBJ2-1
V: TRBV19
size: few
D: -

CDR3: CASSVVGGRTDTQYF
DNA: TGTGCCAGCAGCGTAGTCGGGGGGCGCACAGATACGCAGTATTTT
J: TRBJ2-3
V: TRBV9
size: few
D: -

CDR3: CASSLVDRTEKLFF
DNA: TGTGCCAGCAGCTTAGTTGACAGGACCGAAAAACTGTTTTTT
J: TRBJ1-4
V: TRBV7-9
size: -
D: -

CDR3: CASSLRDRLNTEALF
DNA: TGTGCCAGCAGCTTGCGAGACAGGCTGAACACTGAAGCTCTCTTT
J: TRBJ1-1
V: TRBV5-4
size: -
D: -

CDR3: CSAPTKRGDEQFF
DNA: TGCAGTGCTCCGACTAAACGCGGGGATGAGCAGTTCTTC
J: TRBJ2-1
V: TRBV20-1
size: -
D: -

CDR3: CASSPRTRGSDTQYF
DNA: TGTGCCAGCAGCCCCCGGACTAGAGGGTCAGATACGCAGTATTTT
J: TRBJ2-3
V: TRBV3-1
size: few
D: TRBD2

CDR3: CASRKGTALFSNQPQHF
DNA: TGTGCCAGCAGAAAAGGGACGGCCTTGTTCAGCAATCAGCCCCAGCATTTT
J: TRBJ1-5
V: TRBV2
size: -
D: -

CDR3: CASSQDMDNYNSPLHF
DNA: TGTGCCAGCAGCCAAGATATGGACAACTATAATTCACCCCTCCACTTT
J: TRBJ1-6
V: TRBV3-1
size: few
D: -

CDR3: CASSPGLRQTYEQYF
DNA: TGTGCCAGCAGTCCAGGATTACGACAAACCTACGAGCAGTACTTC
J: TRBJ2-7
V: TRBV6-2/TRBV6-3
size: few
D: -

CDR3: CASSFGTSGDTDTQYF
DNA: TGTGCCAGCAGCTTTGGGACTAGCGGAGACACAGATACGCAGTATTTT
J: TRBJ2-3
V: TRBV7-8
size: -
D: TRBD2

CDR3: CASSLKAPTVRLLSSYNEQFF
DNA: TGTGCCAGCTCACTTAAGGCCCCTACCGTTCGACTTTTAAGCTCCTACAATGAGCAGTTCTTC
J: TRBJ2-1
V: TRBV18
size: few
D: -

CDR3: CATSDHPGMGDGELFF
DNA: TGTGCCACCAGTGACCACCCTGGGATGGGGGACGGGGAGCTGTTTTTT
J: TRBJ2-2
V: TRBV24-1
size: few
D: -

CDR3: CASSLELVRGQGTDTQYF
DNA: TGTGCCAGCAGCTTGGAACTAGTCCGGGGACAGGGCACAGATACGCAGTATTTT
J: TRBJ2-3
V: TRBV5-5
size: many
D: TRBD1

CDR3: CASSSGPRNTEAFF
DNA: TGTGCCAGCAGTTCCGGACCGAGGAACACTGAAGCTTTCTTT
J: TRBJ1-1
V: TRBV7-3
size: -
D: -

CDR3: CSVEEQMNTEAFF
DNA: TGCAGCGTTGAAGAACAGATGAACACTGAAGCTTTCTTT
J: TRBJ1-1
V: TRBV29-1
size: -
D: -

CDR3: CASSDRGQGETQYF
DNA: TGTGCCAGCAGCGATCGCGGACAGGGAGAGACCCAGTACTTC
J: TRBJ2-5
V: TRBV11-3
size: few
D: TRBD1

CDR3: CASSPPRERGLETQYF
DNA: TGTGCCAGCTCACCACCCAGGGAGCGGGGGCTGGAGACCCAGTACTTC
J: TRBJ2-5
V: TRBV18
size: -
D: TRBD2

CDR3: CASTRTRETQYF
DNA: TGTGCCAGCACCCGGACCAGAGAGACCCAGTACTTC
J: TRBJ2-5
V: TRBV6-6
size: once
D: -

CDR3: CAISESRAQPQHF
DNA: TGTGCCATCAGTGAGTCGAGGGCTCAGCCCCAGCATTTT
J: TRBJ1-5
V: TRBV10-3
size: -
D: -

CDR3: CASSQDARDTIKTDTQYF
DNA: TGCGCCAGCAGCCAAGATGCGAGGGACACTATAAAGACAGATACGCAGTATTTT
J: TRBJ2-3
V: TRBV4-3
size: few
D: -

CDR3: CASSLVAPSGGYTF
DNA: TGTGCCAGCAGCTTGGTGGCCCCTTCTGGGGGCTACACCTTC
J: TRBJ1-2
V: TRBV5-5
size: many
D: -

CDR3: CASSLGAGALQETQYF
DNA: TGTGCCAGCAGCTTAGGAGCGGGGGCGCTCCAAGAGACCCAGTACTTC
J: TRBJ2-5
V: TRBV7-9
size: -
D: TRBD2

CDR3: CASSVGLAGNTGELFF
DNA: TGTGCCAGCAGCGTGGGACTAGCGGGGAACACCGGGGAGCTGTTTTTT
J: TRBJ2-2
V: TRBV9
size: few
D: TRBD2

CDR3: CASSLRQATNEKLFF
DNA: TGCGCCAGCAGCTTGCGACAGGCAACTAATGAAAAACTGTTTTTT
J: TRBJ1-4
V: TRBV5-1
size: many
D: -

CDR3: CASSLAGTTNQPQHF
DNA: TGCGCCAGCAGCTTGGCTGGGACAACGAATCAGCCCCAGCATTTT
J: TRBJ1-5
V: TRBV5-1
size: -
D: -

CDR3: CSGQDRRSYNSPLHF
DNA: TGCAGCGGACAGGACCGAAGATCCTATAATTCACCCCTCCACTTT
J: TRBJ1-6
V: TRBV20-1
size: few
D: TRBD1

CDR3: CASSMAWGMSGNTIYF
DNA: TGTGCCAGCAGCATGGCGTGGGGTATGAGTGGAAACACCATATATTTT
J: TRBJ1-3
V: TRBV7-3
size: many
D: -

CDR3: CASSYDFSSGNTIYF
DNA: TGTGCCAGCAGTTACGACTTTAGCTCTGGAAACACCATATATTTT
J: TRBJ1-3
V: TRBV12-3/TRBV12-4
size: -
D: -

CDR3: CASSLYQGRTGELFF
DNA: TGTGCCAGCAGTTTATATCAGGGGAGGACCGGGGAGCTGTTTTTT
J: TRBJ2-2
V: TRBV27
size: -
D: -

CDR3: CASSSTGDIYNEQFF
DNA: TGTGCCAGCAGCTCCACAGGGGACATCTACAATGAGCAGTTCTTC
J: TRBJ2-1
V: TRBV7-3
size: few
D: TRBD1

CDR3: CASSATGGNQPQHF
DNA: TGTGCCAGCTCAGCGACAGGGGGCAATCAGCCCCAGCATTTT
J: TRBJ1-5
V: TRBV2
size: few
D: TRBD1

CDR3: CASSQGQGRLQETQYF
DNA: TGTGCCAGCAGTCAAGGACAGGGTCGTCTGCAAGAGACCCAGTACTTC
J: TRBJ2-5
V: TRBV6-5
size: -
D: TRBD1

CDR3: CASILIEGAGNEQYF
DNA: TGTGCCAGCATCCTTATCGAGGGGGCAGGGAACGAGCAGTACTTC
J: TRBJ2-7
V: TRBV6-2/TRBV6-3
size: -
D: TRBD1

CDR3: CASSVDAAEGGTTDTQYF
DNA: TGTGCCAGCAGCGTAGATGCTGCGGAGGGGGGTACCACAGATACGCAGTATTTT
J: TRBJ2-3
V: TRBV9
size: few
D: -

CDR3: CASSYSWDRDKDQPQHF
DNA: TGTGCCAGCAGTTACTCGTGGGACAGGGACAAGGATCAGCCCCAGCATTTT
J: TRBJ1-5
V: TRBV6-6
size: -
D: TRBD1

CDR3: CASSLGRGAPYEQYF
DNA: TGTGCCAGCAGCTTAGGGCGGGGGGCACCGTACGAGCAGTACTTC
J: TRBJ2-7
V: TRBV11-2
size: few
D: TRBD2

CDR3: CASSLGRIAQYF
DNA: TGTGCCAGCAGCCTAGGCAGAATCGCGCAGTATTTT
J: TRBJ2-3
V: TRBV28
size: once
D: -